The clone carrying this T cell receptor (beta chain) has just a few counts. Each CDR3 protein gets one entry after TCRdb re-called the RT-PCR reads with MiXCR. The table shows about 680,000 distinct CDR3 sequences, with 12% to 15% occurring only once. CDR3 length: 14 residues. CDR1 is GTSNPN, CDR2 SVGIG, per germline (reference sequence). Trimming removed 2 bases from V and 4 bases from J, with 12 bases in between. The receptor was derived from a female donor in good health, serving as a healthy control. The sequenced sample was memory CD4+ T cells from blood. The V call is TRBV30, the J call TRBJ1-5; D not certain. The CDR3, as DNA: TGTGCCTGGAGTTCTAATATGGGAAATCAGCCCCAGCATTTT. This gives the protein CAWSSNMGNQPQHF.